This T cell receptor (beta chain) originates from a study of cytomegalovirus exposure and HLA in healthy donors. In the study overall: Among about 190 million T cells, an earlier analysis found 90 million to 130 million unique TCR beta sequences. The study, taken as a whole, reports: The authors judged a highly shared variant cluster likely a sequencing artifact. In vitro testing confirmed a few CMV-associated chains as specific for CMV antigens. Later analysis associated a missense DCLRE1C variant with TCR beta V- and J-gene trimming.

In the case of this clone: Antigen unknown.

The PCR used 60 Vbeta and 13 Jbeta primers. Method: immunoSEQ multiplex PCR; TCRdb's copy keeps in-frame clones and lacks some. This sample carries around 100,000 clones, with around 7% going to the ten biggest clones. The V gene's germline CDR1 is ENHRY and CDR2 SYGVKD. The CDR3 totals 20 residues. V lost 2 bases, J lost 0 bases, and 23 bases lay in between. Sequencing used PBMCs. The receptor was derived from a man aged 35-49 years in good health and CMV-seropositive. The chain joins TRBV10-3 to TRBJ2-4, with D maybe TRBD1 (7 bases). The CDR3 here is CAISERRTGGGGIAKNIQYF. The CDR3 region has the DNA TGTGCCATCAGTGAGAGGCGGACAGGAGGCGGCGGGATAGCCAAAAACATTCAGTACTTC.